This T cell receptor beta chain was obtained from a study of cytomegalovirus exposure and HLA in healthy donors. On this clone: Its antigen remains unidentified.

Study-wide points: Most TCRs appeared rarely, but some public TCRs recurred in many donors.

The V gene's germline CDR1 is SGHAT and CDR2 FQNNGV. This CDR3 is built from 14 residues. The germline V and J ends were trimmed by 3 bases and 2 bases, with 11 bases remaining between them. The primer mix had 60 Vbeta and 13 Jbeta primers. Sequencing was performed with immunoSEQ multiplex PCR; in TCRdb, only in-frame clones are kept and a portion is missing. The profile shows over 150,000 clones, 82% of them singletons. The rearrangement uses TRBV11-2 and TRBJ2-7; D is ambiguous. The TCR originated in a girl between 5 and 17 years old in good health and CMV-seropositive. The sample taken for sequencing was PBMCs. The CDR3 sequence is CASSFLVAAYEQYF. In DNA, the CDR3 is TGTGCCAGCAGCTTCCTGGTGGCAGCCTACGAGCAGTACTTC.